This is a list of T cell receptor beta chains from one sample in a study of T cell responses to AZD1222 COVID-19 vaccine. Generated by immunoSEQ multiplex PCR, the TCRdb table keeps only in-frame clones and is missing some. The data contain about 150,000 clones, approximately 91% of them singletons. This sample comprised peripheral blood, obtained 28 days after the second AZD1222 dose. Receptors were obtained from an adult who received the AZD1222 COVID-19 vaccine. The CDR3 runs from the conserved cysteine through the conserved F or W. D genes are given only for firm matches. Expanded clones get a size class; other rows say once, few or many, or leave the size out.

d_call: TRBD1
j_call: TRBJ1-6
clone_size: once
v_call: TRBV30
cdr3_aa: CALQGAHNSPLHF
cdr3_nt: TGTGCCTTACAGGGGGCGCATAATTCACCCCTCCACTTT

d_call: TRBD2
j_call: TRBJ2-1
clone_size: NA
v_call: TRBV15
cdr3_aa: CATSRGANGLADNEQFF
cdr3_nt: TGTGCCACCAGCAGAGGTGCAAACGGACTAGCAGACAATGAGCAGTTCTTC

d_call: NA
j_call: TRBJ2-1
clone_size: NA
v_call: TRBV6-6
cdr3_aa: CAITQTLLLRTDEQFF
cdr3_nt: TGTGCCATCACCCAGACCCTTCTTCTCCGGACGGATGAGCAGTTCTTC

d_call: NA
j_call: TRBJ1-3
clone_size: NA
v_call: TRBV7-2
cdr3_aa: CASSSQGNTIYF
cdr3_nt: TGTGCCAGCAGCTCACAGGGAAACACCATATATTTT

d_call: TRBD1
j_call: TRBJ1-2
clone_size: NA
v_call: TRBV10-3
cdr3_aa: CAISEWGTGRNYGYTF
cdr3_nt: TGTGCCATCAGTGAGTGGGGGACAGGCCGTAACTATGGCTACACCTTC

d_call: NA
j_call: TRBJ2-7
clone_size: NA
v_call: TRBV29-1
cdr3_aa: CSVEGGDRSYEQYF
cdr3_nt: TGCAGCGTTGAAGGCGGAGACAGGTCCTACGAGCAGTACTTC

d_call: NA
j_call: TRBJ1-1
clone_size: NA
v_call: TRBV24-1
cdr3_aa: CATSSTRGMNTEAFF
cdr3_nt: TGTGCCACCAGTTCCACGAGGGGCATGAACACTGAAGCTTTCTTT

d_call: NA
j_call: TRBJ2-7
clone_size: NA
v_call: TRBV5-1
cdr3_aa: CASSLDPGLDLGSYEQYF
cdr3_nt: TGCGCCAGCAGCTTGGATCCGGGGTTGGACCTGGGTTCCTACGAGCAGTACTTC

d_call: TRBD2
j_call: TRBJ2-2
clone_size: NA
v_call: TRBV3-1/TRBV3-2
cdr3_aa: CASSGGAAGELFF
cdr3_nt: TGTGCCAGTAGCGGGGGGGCCGCCGGGGAGCTGTTTTTT

d_call: NA
j_call: TRBJ1-3
clone_size: NA
v_call: TRBV19
cdr3_aa: CASSNTVEGNTIYF
cdr3_nt: TGTGCCAGTAGTAATACAGTCGAGGGGAACACCATATATTTT

d_call: NA
j_call: TRBJ1-5
clone_size: few
v_call: TRBV6-5
cdr3_aa: CASSTGGWGNQPQHF
cdr3_nt: TGTGCCAGCAGCACGGGAGGTTGGGGCAATCAGCCCCAGCATTTT

d_call: NA
j_call: TRBJ1-2
clone_size: NA
v_call: TRBV4-3
cdr3_aa: CASSQEGQDGYTF
cdr3_nt: TGCGCCAGCAGCCAAGAAGGGCAGGATGGCTACACCTTC

d_call: TRBD2
j_call: TRBJ2-3
clone_size: once
v_call: TRBV4-1
cdr3_aa: CASSQGTAGGLQTDTQYF
cdr3_nt: TGCGCCAGCAGCCAAGGTACTGCGGGAGGGCTCCAGACAGATACGCAGTATTTT

d_call: NA
j_call: TRBJ1-1
clone_size: NA
v_call: TRBV6-5
cdr3_aa: CASSGRGFEAFF
cdr3_nt: TGTGCCAGCAGCGGACGGGGGTTTGAGGCTTTCTTT

d_call: NA
j_call: TRBJ1-1
clone_size: once
v_call: TRBV19
cdr3_aa: CASSTILNTEAFF
cdr3_nt: TGTGCCAGTAGTACAATACTGAACACTGAAGCTTTCTTT

d_call: NA
j_call: TRBJ1-3
clone_size: NA
v_call: TRBV5-1
cdr3_aa: CASSLVGGDSSGNTIYF
cdr3_nt: TGCGCCAGCAGCTTAGTCGGCGGGGATAGCTCTGGAAACACCATATATTTT

d_call: TRBD1
j_call: TRBJ1-4
clone_size: NA
v_call: TRBV6-5
cdr3_aa: CASSYLPGQGNEKLFF
cdr3_nt: TGTGCCAGCAGTTACTTACCGGGACAGGGAAATGAAAAACTGTTTTTT

d_call: NA
j_call: TRBJ1-6
clone_size: NA
v_call: TRBV9
cdr3_aa: CASSVGNSYNSPLHF
cdr3_nt: TGTGCCAGCAGCGTAGGGAACTCCTATAATTCACCCCTCCACTTT

d_call: TRBD2
j_call: TRBJ2-2
clone_size: NA
v_call: TRBV18
cdr3_aa: CASSPPGTSRITGELFF
cdr3_nt: TGTGCCAGCTCACCACCCGGGACTAGTAGGATCACCGGGGAGCTGTTTTTT

d_call: NA
j_call: TRBJ1-6
clone_size: NA
v_call: TRBV7-2
cdr3_aa: CASSTYHNSPLHF
cdr3_nt: TGTGCCAGCAGCACCTACCATAATTCACCCCTCCACTTT

d_call: NA
j_call: TRBJ2-2
clone_size: NA
v_call: TRBV20-1
cdr3_aa: CSASYGRKNTGELFF
cdr3_nt: TGCAGTGCTAGTTACGGGAGAAAGAACACCGGGGAGCTGTTTTTT

d_call: NA
j_call: TRBJ1-5
clone_size: few
v_call: TRBV7-2
cdr3_aa: CASSLTGGASQPQHF
cdr3_nt: TGTGCCAGCAGCTTGACGGGGGGGGCGAGTCAGCCCCAGCATTTT

d_call: NA
j_call: TRBJ2-7
clone_size: NA
v_call: TRBV7-2
cdr3_aa: CASSLAGIQYEQYF
cdr3_nt: TGTGCCAGCAGCCTGGCGGGGATTCAGTACGAGCAGTACTTC

d_call: NA
j_call: TRBJ2-1
clone_size: NA
v_call: TRBV3-1/TRBV3-2
cdr3_aa: CASSHYRVVNEQFF
cdr3_nt: TGTGCCAGCAGCCATTACAGGGTAGTCAATGAGCAGTTCTTC

d_call: NA
j_call: TRBJ2-3
clone_size: NA
v_call: TRBV5-1
cdr3_aa: CASSLSGSGSGDTQYF
cdr3_nt: TGCGCCAGCAGCTTGTCCGGGAGTGGAAGTGGAGATACGCAGTATTTT

d_call: TRBD1
j_call: TRBJ2-7
clone_size: once
v_call: TRBV27
cdr3_aa: CASLLPTGFEQYF
cdr3_nt: TGTGCCAGCCTACTACCGACAGGGTTCGAGCAGTACTTC

d_call: TRBD1
j_call: TRBJ1-6
clone_size: NA
v_call: TRBV6-5
cdr3_aa: CASSRGDRDNSPLHF
cdr3_nt: TGTGCCAGCAGTCGCGGGGACAGGGATAATTCACCCCTCCACTTT

d_call: TRBD1
j_call: TRBJ1-2
clone_size: NA
v_call: TRBV4-1
cdr3_aa: CASSQTLPQGAIGYTF
cdr3_nt: TGCGCCAGCAGCCAGACCCTCCCGCAGGGGGCCATCGGCTACACCTTC

d_call: NA
j_call: TRBJ2-1
clone_size: NA
v_call: TRBV9
cdr3_aa: CASSGDSGQWYNEQFF
cdr3_nt: TGTGCCAGCAGCGGTGATAGCGGACAATGGTACAATGAGCAGTTCTTC

d_call: TRBD2
j_call: TRBJ2-5
clone_size: NA
v_call: TRBV3-1/TRBV3-2
cdr3_aa: CASNQASGGETQYF
cdr3_nt: TGTGCCAGCAATCAGGCGTCGGGGGGGGAGACCCAGTACTTC

d_call: NA
j_call: TRBJ1-5
clone_size: NA
v_call: TRBV6-5
cdr3_aa: CASGQTHSNQPQHF
cdr3_nt: TGTGCCAGCGGACAGACCCATAGCAATCAGCCCCAGCATTTT

d_call: NA
j_call: TRBJ1-4
clone_size: NA
v_call: TRBV12-3/TRBV12-4
cdr3_aa: CASSLQGGKLFF
cdr3_nt: TGTGCCAGCAGCCTACAGGGTGGAAAACTGTTTTTT

d_call: TRBD1
j_call: TRBJ2-5
clone_size: few
v_call: TRBV30
cdr3_aa: CAWSVLGQQETQYF
cdr3_nt: TGTGCCTGGAGTGTCCTGGGACAGCAAGAGACCCAGTACTTC

d_call: NA
j_call: TRBJ2-2
clone_size: few
v_call: TRBV14
cdr3_aa: CASSPFPQRTGELFF
cdr3_nt: TGTGCCAGCAGCCCCTTTCCGCAGCGGACCGGGGAGCTGTTTTTT

d_call: NA
j_call: TRBJ1-4
clone_size: NA
v_call: TRBV5-4
cdr3_aa: CASSLEVGSNEKLFF
cdr3_nt: TGTGCCAGCAGCTTGGAGGTGGGATCTAATGAAAAACTGTTTTTT

d_call: TRBD2
j_call: TRBJ2-5
clone_size: NA
v_call: TRBV30
cdr3_aa: CAGLARGAQYF
cdr3_nt: TGTGCGGGACTAGCCCGCGGGGCCCAGTACTTC

d_call: NA
j_call: TRBJ1-2
clone_size: NA
v_call: TRBV7-2
cdr3_aa: CASSQAEKGYTF
cdr3_nt: TGTGCCAGCAGCCAGGCGGAGAAAGGCTACACCTTC

d_call: TRBD1
j_call: TRBJ2-1
clone_size: NA
v_call: TRBV11-2
cdr3_aa: CASSPRQGAWNEQFF
cdr3_nt: TGTGCCAGCAGCCCTCGACAGGGGGCGTGGAATGAGCAGTTCTTC

d_call: NA
j_call: TRBJ1-5
clone_size: NA
v_call: TRBV24-1
cdr3_aa: CATSDPSGGPQHF
cdr3_nt: TGTGCCACCAGTGATCCCTCGGGTGGGCCCCAGCATTTT

d_call: NA
j_call: TRBJ1-1
clone_size: NA
v_call: TRBV29-1
cdr3_aa: CSVRTSARAFF
cdr3_nt: TGCAGCGTCCGGACCTCGGCGAGGGCTTTCTTT

d_call: NA
j_call: TRBJ2-1
clone_size: NA
v_call: TRBV7-2
cdr3_aa: CASSLSFNNYNEQFF
cdr3_nt: TGTGCCAGCAGCTTATCATTCAATAATTACAATGAGCAGTTCTTC

d_call: TRBD1
j_call: TRBJ1-2
clone_size: NA
v_call: TRBV25-1
cdr3_aa: CASGDRGTEGYTF
cdr3_nt: TGTGCCAGCGGGGACAGGGGGACGGAGGGCTACACCTTC

d_call: NA
j_call: TRBJ1-3
clone_size: NA
v_call: TRBV11-2
cdr3_aa: CASSPARNTIYF
cdr3_nt: TGTGCCAGCAGCCCCGCGCGGAACACCATATATTTT

d_call: NA
j_call: TRBJ2-3
clone_size: NA
v_call: TRBV3-1/TRBV3-2
cdr3_aa: CASSQPKVDTQYF
cdr3_nt: TGTGCCAGCAGCCAACCCAAAGTGGATACGCAGTATTTT

d_call: NA
j_call: TRBJ1-1
clone_size: NA
v_call: TRBV5-1
cdr3_aa: CASSDTIKGEAFF
cdr3_nt: TGCGCCAGCAGTGACACAATTAAAGGTGAAGCTTTCTTT

d_call: NA
j_call: TRBJ1-1
clone_size: NA
v_call: TRBV11-2
cdr3_aa: CASSLVSFLRGGNTEAFF
cdr3_nt: TGTGCCAGCAGCTTAGTCTCCTTCCTCAGGGGTGGGAACACTGAAGCTTTCTTT

d_call: TRBD1
j_call: TRBJ1-4
clone_size: NA
v_call: TRBV7-9
cdr3_aa: CASSYRDRGRREKLFF
cdr3_nt: TGTGCCAGCAGCTACCGGGACAGGGGAAGGCGGGAAAAACTGTTTTTT

d_call: TRBD2
j_call: TRBJ2-5
clone_size: NA
v_call: TRBV5-1
cdr3_aa: CASSLDPAGVAQYF
cdr3_nt: TGCGCCAGCAGCTTGGATCCAGCGGGAGTAGCCCAGTACTTC

d_call: NA
j_call: TRBJ1-2
clone_size: few
v_call: TRBV14
cdr3_aa: CASSQSRAAPGYTF
cdr3_nt: TGTGCCAGCAGCCAAAGTAGGGCAGCCCCTGGCTACACCTTC

d_call: TRBD1
j_call: TRBJ1-1
clone_size: NA
v_call: TRBV5-1
cdr3_aa: CASSSTGTGYNTEAFF
cdr3_nt: TGCGCCAGCAGCTCAACCGGGACAGGGTACAACACTGAAGCTTTCTTT

d_call: TRBD2
j_call: TRBJ2-5
clone_size: NA
v_call: TRBV5-1
cdr3_aa: CASSLALAGKETQYF
cdr3_nt: TGCGCCAGCAGCTTGGCCCTAGCGGGGAAAGAGACCCAGTACTTC

d_call: TRBD2
j_call: TRBJ2-1
clone_size: NA
v_call: TRBV7-7
cdr3_aa: CASSQREAPYNEQFF
cdr3_nt: TGTGCTAGCAGCCAGCGGGAGGCCCCCTACAATGAGCAGTTCTTC

d_call: NA
j_call: TRBJ1-5
clone_size: NA
v_call: TRBV4-3
cdr3_aa: CASSQDRQGLDGANQPQHF
cdr3_nt: TGCGCCAGCAGCCAAGATCGGCAGGGCCTAGACGGCGCCAATCAGCCCCAGCATTTT

d_call: NA
j_call: TRBJ2-7
clone_size: NA
v_call: TRBV7-8
cdr3_aa: CASSGQPALGTYEQYF
cdr3_nt: TGTGCCAGCAGCGGACAGCCTGCGCTGGGTACCTACGAGCAGTACTTC

d_call: TRBD2
j_call: TRBJ2-4
clone_size: NA
v_call: TRBV4-1
cdr3_aa: CASSQRAGETKNIQYF
cdr3_nt: TGCGCCAGCAGCCAGAGAGCGGGGGAAACCAAAAACATTCAGTACTTC